The next 13 T cell receptor beta chains were all read from a single sample in a study of cytomegalovirus exposure and HLA in healthy donors. The PCR was carried out with 60 Vbeta primers and 13 Jbeta primers. Assay: immunoSEQ multiplex PCR; the TCRdb copy retains only in-frame clones and omits some. The table shows about 150,000 clones, with 70% to 80% occurring only once. Sequencing was performed on PBMCs. These receptors originate from a woman in her forties in good health and CMV-seronegative.

V is TRBV27 and J is TRBJ1-2; TRBD1 matches 7 bases. With V trimmed by 3 bases and J by 7 bases, 5 bases remained unmatched. CDR1 and CDR2 (germline): MNHEY, SMNVEV (reference sequence). The CDR3 covers 13 residues. As DNA, the CDR3 is TGTGCCAGCAGTTTGGACAGGCGGGGTGGCTACACCTTC. It translates to CASSLDRRGGYTF.

This clone showed up just once. The V and J genes are TRBV5-6 and TRBJ2-7; 7 bases map to TRBD1. The CDR3 length is 13 residues. With 2 bases clipped from V and 4 bases from J, the junction kept 3 bases outside the gene matches. Germline V gives CDR1 SGHDT, CDR2 YYEEEE. The CDR3 region has the DNA TGTGCCAGCAGCTTTGGGACAGAATACGAGCAGTACTTC. Protein sequence: CASSFGTEYEQYF. Drawing the rest from reference TRBV5-6 and TRBJ2-7, the complete variable domain is DAGVTQSPTHLIKTRGQQVTLRCSPKSGHDTVSWYQQALGQGPQFIFQYYEEEERQRGNFPDRFSGHQFPNYSSELNVNALLLGDSALYLCASSFGTEYEQYFGPGTRLTVT.

The V and J genes are TRBV4-3 and TRBJ2-7; D possibly corresponds to TRBD2 (5 bases). CDR1 and CDR2 from the germline V gene are LGHNA and YSLEER. Deletions cut 1 base from V and 5 bases from J, with 12 bases between. The CDR3 loop spans 14 amino acids. The chain's CDR3 is CASSQAGKRHEQYF. Written as DNA, the CDR3 is TGCGCCAGCAGCCAAGCGGGGAAGAGGCACGAGCAGTACTTC.

The V and J genes are TRBV4-2 and TRBJ1-2; perhaps TRBD1 as D (5 bases). CDR1 is LGHNA and CDR2 is YNFKEQ in the germline V gene. This CDR3 contains 16 residues. V was pared by 1 base and J by 0 bases, with 12 bases between. CDR3 amino acids: CASSQVGADSNYGYTF. The DNA for the CDR3 is TGTGCCAGCAGCCAAGTAGGGGCGGATTCTAACTATGGCTACACCTTC.

This clone was found a few times. The chain uses TRBV29-1 and TRBJ2-3, with D possibly matching TRBD1 (6 bases). The CDR3 length is 12 residues. The V gene's germline CDR1 is SQVTM and CDR2 ANQGSEA. Trimming pared 5 bases from V and 4 bases from J, leaving 10 bases between. The CDR3, as DNA: TGCAGCGTTCAACAGGGTCCAGATACGCAGTATTTT. It is translated as CSVQQGPDTQYF.

This chain uses TRBV4-2 with TRBJ1-2, with a weak D call TRBD1 (5 bases). The CDR3 length is 17 residues. The germline gives CDR1 LGHNA, CDR2 YNFKEQ. V lost 1 base and J lost 4, with 19 bases in between. The CDR3 nucleotides are TGTGCCAGCAGCCAAGCAAATCGGAACAGGCCTAGCTATGGCTACACCTTC. Protein product: CASSQANRNRPSYGYTF.

The V and J genes are TRBV19 and TRBJ1-5; no firm D call. V was trimmed by 4 bases and J by 0 bases, leaving 7 bases between them. Germline V CDR1 and CDR2: LNHDA, SQIVND (reference sequence). This CDR3 spans 14 amino acids. Here the CDR3 reads CASSREDSNQPQHF. DNA for the CDR3: TGTGCCAGTAGTAGGGAGGATAGCAATCAGCCCCAGCATTTT.

The J gene is TRBJ2-1, the V gene TRBV2; 11 bases match TRBD2. V was pared by 4 bases and J by 5 bases, with 7 bases of the junction left unmatched. CDR1 is SNHLY, CDR2 FYNNEI, per germline. The CDR3 length is 16 residues. This CDR3 is CASSAGLAVSDNEQFF. As DNA, the CDR3 is TGTGCCAGCAGTGCGGGACTAGCGGTGAGTGACAATGAGCAGTTCTTC.

The genes are TRBV25-1 and TRBJ1-6; D is possibly TRBD1 (5 bases). Germline loops: CDR1 MGHDK, CDR2 SYGVNS. This CDR3 is built from 16 residues. V lost 1 base to trimming and J lost 8 bases, with 15 bases between them. The CDR3 protein is CASSELDGTGYSPLHF. CDR3 DNA sequence: TGTGCCAGCAGTGAATTAGATGGGACTGGATATTCACCCCTCCACTTT.

V gene TRBV6-1 combines with J gene TRBJ2-7; possibly TRBD1 for D (5 bases). Germline V gene lookup returns CDR1 MNHNS and CDR2 SASEGT. CDR3 length: 13 residues. V was cut by 3 bases and J by 3 bases, with 9 bases left in between. The DNA for the CDR3 is TGTGCCAGCAGTGAGAGGACATACTACGAGCAGTACTTC. This translates into CASSERTYYEQYF.

A word on this clone: This CDR3 is also generated by other DNA sequences in the sample. The chain is built from TRBV5-4 and TRBJ1-5; the match to TRBD1 covers 7 bases. After removal of 4 bases from V and 5 bases from J, the junction contained 3 bases not matched to a gene. Germline V lookup: CDR1 SGHNT, CDR2 YYREEE (reference sequence). The CDR3 extends over 13 amino acids. For the CDR3, the DNA is TGTGCCAGCAGCCTCGACAGGGATCAGCCCCAGCATTTT. Encoded protein: CASSLDRDQPQHF.

The rearrangement links TRBV6-5 to TRBJ2-2; TRBD2 aligns across 7 bases. There are 15 residues in the CDR3. V lost 0 bases to trimming and J lost 6 bases; unmatched junction nucleotides: 4. Per the germline V gene, CDR1 is MNHEY and CDR2 is SVGAGI. The CDR3: CASSYSKGRAGELFF. The CDR3 bases are TGTGCCAGCAGTTACTCGAAAGGGAGGGCCGGGGAGCTGTTTTTT.

The gene calls are TRBV4-3 and TRBJ1-2; D is unclear. Germline values: CDR1 LGHNA, CDR2 YSLEER. V was pared by 0 bases and J by 2 bases, with 13 bases between. This CDR3 is built from 16 residues. This chain's CDR3 is CASSQEYVGANYGYTF. In DNA form, the CDR3 reads TGCGCCAGCAGCCAAGAGTACGTGGGAGCAAACTATGGCTACACCTTC.